Presented here are 15 T cell receptor beta chains from one specimen sequenced in a study of human T cells and chemical hapten exposure. Time point indicated: pre-sensitization, week 0. This sample's treatment: therapeutic diphenylcyclopropenone sensitization with weekly scalp DPC. TCRdb called the RACE reads again in MiXCR, with one record for every CDR3 protein. The sample yields about 180,000 distinct CDR3 sequences, nearly 30% seen once. The sample consisted of whole blood, taken in connection with sensitization to the hapten diphenylcyclopropenone (DPC). These receptors were collected from a woman in her 30s with alopecia areata. Some clones in this sample may be carry-over from other donors' samples.

The chain combines TRBV6-4 with TRBJ2-1; TRBD2 might be the D (7 bases). V was pared by 7 bases and J by 3 bases, with 16 bases between. The CDR3 contains 15 residues. The V gene's germline CDR1 is MRHNA and CDR2 SNTAGT. CDR3 protein: CASTHRGGNYNEQFF. The CDR3 bases are TGTGCCAGCACCCATAGGGGGGGAAACTACAATGAGCAGTTCTTC.

The rearrangement joins TRBV20-1 to TRBJ2-1; 8 positions match TRBD2. In germline, CDR1 is DFQATT, CDR2 SNEGSKA (reference sequence). The V segment lost 2 bases and the J segment 10 bases; nucleotides outside the gene matches: 10. The CDR3 loop spans 14 amino acids. CDR3 residues: CSARTGRALGEQFF. The DNA for the CDR3 is TGCAGTGCTAGAACCGGGAGGGCCCTTGGCGAGCAGTTCTTC.

The chain employs TRBV6-2 or TRBV6-3 and TRBJ1-1; a weak D match, TRBD1 (5 bases). Per the germline V gene, CDR1 is MNHEY and CDR2 is SVGEGT. Trimming left V 6 bases short and J 4 bases short, with 15 bases between. The CDR3 contains 14 residues. The CDR3 nucleotides are TGTGCCAGCAGGAAGGGTCGGGGCGTCACTGAAGCTTTCTTT. Translated: CASRKGRGVTEAFF.

This clonotype has only a few counts. V usage is TRBV7-9 and J usage is TRBJ2-1; 8 bases map to TRBD2. CDR3 length: 14 amino acids. Germline V lookup: CDR1 SEHNR, CDR2 FQNEAQ (reference sequence). Unmatched junction bases numbered 10, after V lost 8 bases and J lost 7 bases. The CDR3: CASLTREELNEQFF. Here the CDR3 DNA reads TGTGCCAGCCTTACGCGGGAGGAGTTGAATGAGCAGTTCTTC.

This clonotype was detected only a few times. The rearrangement uses TRBV10-3 and TRBJ2-3, with TRBD2 matching over 13 bases. With 10 bases clipped from V and 4 bases from J, the junction kept 2 bases outside the gene matches. Germline assignment: CDR1 ENHRY and CDR2 SYGVKD. This CDR3 contains 13 residues. The CDR3 loop is CATGLAGADTQYF. In nucleotides, the CDR3 is TGTGCCACCGGACTAGCGGGAGCAGATACGCAGTATTTT.

The J gene is TRBJ1-1, the V gene TRBV9, with TRBD1 matching 8 bases. CDR3 size: 14 residues. The germline V gene has CDR1 SGDLS and CDR2 YYNGEE. Trimming cost V 0 bases and J 11 bases; bases outside gene matches: 9. The CDR3 nucleotides are TGTGCCAGCAGCGTAGACGTTTTCGGGACAGGCGCTTTCTTT. Translating gives CASSVDVFGTGAFF.

This clonotype was seen many times. The gene calls are TRBV6-5 and TRBJ2-7; no firm D call. With 6 bases removed from V and 0 bases from J, the gap between germline ends came to 9 bases. Germline CDR1 and CDR2: MNHEY and SVGAGI. This CDR3 spans 13 amino acids. CDR3 residues: CASRVPSSYEQYF. The CDR3 bases are TGTGCCAGCAGGGTACCAAGCTCCTACGAGCAGTACTTC.

The chain recombines TRBV20-1 with TRBJ2-5, with TRBD1 as a possible D gene (5 bases). The CDR3 runs to 13 residues. Germline lookup yields CDR1 DFQATT and CDR2 SNEGSKA (reference sequence). The ends were cut back, 1 base at V and 2 bases at J, with 8 bases in the middle. CDR3 loop: CSARGGPQETQYF. In DNA, the CDR3 is TGCAGTGCTAGAGGGGGCCCGCAAGAGACCCAGTACTTC.

The rearrangement links TRBV5-1 to TRBJ2-1; D unclear. Germline assignment: CDR1 SGHRS and CDR2 YFSETQ. V lost 0 bases to trimming and J lost 7 bases, with 8 bases between them. The CDR3 has 13 amino acids. The CDR3 DNA sequence: TGCGCCAGCAGCTTGGCCGAGTTAAATGAGCAGTTCTTC. This encodes CASSLAELNEQFF.

The chain joins TRBV20-1 to TRBJ2-4; tentatively, D is TRBD2 (7 bases). V gave up 5 bases and J gave up 2 bases, with 22 bases separating them. CDR3 length equals 17 residues. Germline CDR1 DFQATT, CDR2 SNEGSKA (reference sequence). CDR3 DNA sequence: TGCAGTGCTCCCATGGGGGGGGCTGATGTCTCCAAAAACATTCAGTACTTC. It codes for CSAPMGGADVSKNIQYF.

The rearrangement links TRBV5-1 to TRBJ1-1, with D possibly matching TRBD1 (5 bases). The germline CDR1 and CDR2 sequences are SGHRS and YFSETQ. The CDR3 runs 15 residues. The V end lost 2 bases, the J end lost 2 bases, and 13 bases lay between the germline ends. The CDR3 region is CASSFVGTPNTEAFF. As DNA, the CDR3 is TGCGCCAGCAGCTTTGTCGGGACGCCTAACACTGAAGCTTTCTTT.

The chain couples TRBV5-6 to TRBJ2-5; TRBD2 aligns across 13 bases. Trimming took 4 bases from V and 1 from J; bases not matched to a gene: 7. This CDR3 comprises 17 residues. Germline V lookup: CDR1 SGHDT, CDR2 YYEEEE. The CDR3 nucleotides read TGTGCCAGCAGCGAAGGACTAGCGGGAGCCTCCCAAGAGACCCAGTACTTC. It codes for CASSEGLAGASQETQYF.

This clonotype was counted a few times. The CDR3 here is CASSAGLLVYEQYF. For the CDR3, the DNA is TGTGCCAGCAGTGCGGGACTGCTTGTGTACGAGCAGTACTTC. V and J are TRBV28 and TRBJ2-7; D might be TRBD2 (6 bases). Germline loops: CDR1 MDHEN, CDR2 SYDVKM. Trimming took 5 bases from V and 4 from J, leaving 15 bases between them. This CDR3 has 14 amino acids.

This clonotype was observed a few times. This rearrangement joins TRBV9 to TRBJ2-5, with D uncertain. This CDR3 contains 15 residues. Trimming removed 4 bases from V and 0 bases from J, with 13 bases in between. Per the germline V gene, CDR1 is SGDLS and CDR2 is YYNGEE. The CDR3 here is CASSKGGVYQETQYF. CDR3 DNA: TGTGCCAGCAGCAAGGGTGGGGTATACCAAGAGACCCAGTACTTC.

This clonotype has more than one count but fewer than ten. This chain uses TRBV24-1 with TRBJ2-5; 9 bases match TRBD2. This CDR3 comprises 14 residues. V lost 2 bases, J lost 6 bases, and 3 bases stayed unmatched. Germline-derived CDR1 and CDR2 are KGHDR and SFDVKD. The CDR3 DNA follows: TGTGCCACCAGTGATTCCGGGACTAGCAAGACCCAGTACTTC. It yields the protein CATSDSGTSKTQYF.